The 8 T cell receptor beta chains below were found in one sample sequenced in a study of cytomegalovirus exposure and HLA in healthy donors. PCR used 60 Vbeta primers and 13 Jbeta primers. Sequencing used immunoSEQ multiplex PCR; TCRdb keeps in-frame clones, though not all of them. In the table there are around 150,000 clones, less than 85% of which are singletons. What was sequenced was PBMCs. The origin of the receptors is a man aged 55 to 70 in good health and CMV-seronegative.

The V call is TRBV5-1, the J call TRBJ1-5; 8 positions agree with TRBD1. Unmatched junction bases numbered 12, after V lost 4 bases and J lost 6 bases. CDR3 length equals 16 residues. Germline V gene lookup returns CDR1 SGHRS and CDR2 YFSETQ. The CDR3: CASSPTPGQGPQPQHF. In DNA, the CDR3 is TGCGCCAGCAGCCCCACCCCCGGACAGGGACCTCAGCCCCAGCATTTT. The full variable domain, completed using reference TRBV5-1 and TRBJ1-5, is KAGVTQTPRYLIKTRGQQVTLSCSPISGHRSVSWYQQTPGQGLQFLFEYFSETQRNKGNFPGRFSGRQFSNSRSEMNVSTLELGDSALYLCASSPTPGQGPQPQHFGDGTRLSIL.

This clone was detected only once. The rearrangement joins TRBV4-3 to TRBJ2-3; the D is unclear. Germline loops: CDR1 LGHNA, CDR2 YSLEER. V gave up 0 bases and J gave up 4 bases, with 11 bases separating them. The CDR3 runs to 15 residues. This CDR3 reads CASSQDTGWSDTQYF. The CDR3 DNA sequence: TGCGCCAGCAGCCAAGATACGGGTTGGTCAGATACGCAGTATTTT.

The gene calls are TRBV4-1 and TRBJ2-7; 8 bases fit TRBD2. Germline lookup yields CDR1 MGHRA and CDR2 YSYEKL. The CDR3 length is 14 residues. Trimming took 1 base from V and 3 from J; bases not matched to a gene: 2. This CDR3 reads CASSQGRGDYEQYF. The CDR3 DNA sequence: TGCGCCAGCAGCCAAGGGCGGGGGGACTACGAGCAGTACTTC.

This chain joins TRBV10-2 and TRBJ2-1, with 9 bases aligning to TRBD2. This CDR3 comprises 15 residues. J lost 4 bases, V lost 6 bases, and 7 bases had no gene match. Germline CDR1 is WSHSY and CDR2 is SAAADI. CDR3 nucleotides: TGCGCCAGCAGCATGACTAGCGGTGGGTACAATGAGCAGTTCTTC. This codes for CASSMTSGGYNEQFF.

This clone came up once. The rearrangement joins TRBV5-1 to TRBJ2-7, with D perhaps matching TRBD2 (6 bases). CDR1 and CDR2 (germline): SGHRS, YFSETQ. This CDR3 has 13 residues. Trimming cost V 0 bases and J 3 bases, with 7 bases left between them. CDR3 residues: CASSLVEGYEQYF. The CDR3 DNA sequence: TGCGCCAGCAGCTTGGTGGAGGGCTACGAGCAGTACTTC.

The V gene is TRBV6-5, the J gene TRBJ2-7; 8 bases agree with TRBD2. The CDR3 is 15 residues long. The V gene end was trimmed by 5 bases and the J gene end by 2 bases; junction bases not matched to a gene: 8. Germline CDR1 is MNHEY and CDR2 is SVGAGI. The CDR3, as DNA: TGTGCCAGCAGTCCCGGAGGAGCGGGAGCCTACGAGCAGTACTTC. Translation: CASSPGGAGAYEQYF.

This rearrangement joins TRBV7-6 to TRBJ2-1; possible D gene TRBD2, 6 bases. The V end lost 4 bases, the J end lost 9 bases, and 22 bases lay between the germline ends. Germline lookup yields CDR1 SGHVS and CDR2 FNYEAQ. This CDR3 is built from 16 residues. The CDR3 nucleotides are TGTGCCAGCAGCTCCGGACCCGCGGGAAGTGTCGGTGAGCAGTTCTTC. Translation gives CASSSGPAGSVGEQFF.

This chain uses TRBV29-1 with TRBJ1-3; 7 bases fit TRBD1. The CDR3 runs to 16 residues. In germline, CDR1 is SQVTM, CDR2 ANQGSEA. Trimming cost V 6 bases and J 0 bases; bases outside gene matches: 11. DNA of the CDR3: TGCAGCGTCTTGTCAGGGGGTACAGACTCTGGAAACACCATATATTTT. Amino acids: CSVLSGGTDSGNTIYF.